These T cell receptor beta chains were read from a single sample in a study of Ad26.COV2.S vaccination and SARS-CoV-2 variants. Sequencing used immunoSEQ multiplex PCR; TCRdb keeps in-frame clones, though not all of them. The repertoire holds roughly 460,000 clones, 80% to 90% seen once, with about 1.5% in the top ten. The material sequenced was peripheral blood, taken in a trial of Ad26.COV2.S vaccine versus placebo. The receptors shown here come from a person aged 18 to 65 who received the Ad26.COV2.S COVID-19 vaccine or a placebo. Both conserved end residues are part of each CDR3. Fields, in order: J gene, D gene, clone size, V gene, CDR3 protein, CDR3 DNA. A D gene is named only where the DNA matches it firmly. Expanded clones are given a class, and other clones once, few, many or no size at all.

TRBJ2-1	NA	NA	TRBV6-2/TRBV6-3	CASSYSPGEGYNEQFF	TGTGCCAGCAGTTACAGCCCGGGTGAGGGGTACAATGAGCAGTTCTTC
TRBJ1-3	NA	NA	TRBV7-8	CASSASGNTIYF	TGTGCCAGCAGCGCCTCTGGAAACACCATATATTTT
TRBJ2-5	NA	NA	TRBV13	CASSPLGVQETQYF	TGTGCCAGCAGCCCCCTGGGGGTGCAAGAGACCCAGTACTTC
TRBJ2-7	TRBD1	many	TRBV10-3	CAISGKAGGSYEQYF	TGTGCCATCAGTGGCAAGGCAGGGGGCTCCTACGAGCAGTACTTC
TRBJ1-1	TRBD1	once	TRBV6-5	CASRLLQGANTEAFF	TGTGCCAGCAGACTATTACAGGGGGCGAACACTGAAGCTTTCTTT
TRBJ2-4	NA	once	TRBV18	CASSPGTKENIQYF	TGTGCCAGCTCACCAGGGACGAAGGAAAACATTCAGTACTTC
TRBJ2-3	NA	NA	TRBV3-1/TRBV3-2	CASSQSSLPTDTQYF	TGTGCCAGCAGCCAGTCGAGCTTACCCACAGATACGCAGTATTTT
TRBJ1-3	NA	NA	TRBV5-4	CASSLSVSGNTIYF	TGTGCCAGCAGCTTGTCGGTCTCTGGAAACACCATATATTTT
TRBJ1-1	NA	NA	TRBV2	CASRSPGYTEAFF	TGTGCCAGCAGATCCCCAGGGTACACTGAAGCTTTCTTT
TRBJ2-1	NA	NA	TRBV7-9	CASSLLAPDNEQFF	TGTGCCAGCAGCTTACTAGCGCCAGACAATGAGCAGTTCTTC
TRBJ2-7	NA	NA	TRBV19	CASSITGLDYEQYF	TGTGCCAGTAGTATAACGGGACTGGACTACGAGCAGTACTTC
TRBJ2-5	TRBD2	NA	TRBV4-2	CASSQALAGGPPTQYF	TGTGCCAGCAGCCAAGCTCTAGCGGGGGGCCCACCGACCCAGTACTTC
TRBJ1-2	NA	NA	TRBV27	CASSPLTGQSNYGYTF	TGTGCCAGCAGTCCCCTAACCGGACAGTCGAACTATGGCTACACCTTC
TRBJ1-1	NA	NA	TRBV7-2	CASKPTGDTEAFF	TGTGCCAGCAAACCGACAGGCGACACTGAAGCTTTCTTT
TRBJ2-7	NA	NA	TRBV5-8	CASSLGTVVNEQYF	TGTGCCAGCAGCTTAGGAACAGTTGTGAACGAGCAGTACTTC
TRBJ2-7	NA	NA	TRBV5-1	CASGRDSSSYEQYF	TGCGCCAGCGGGCGTGACAGTAGCTCCTACGAGCAGTACTTC
TRBJ2-6	TRBD2	NA	TRBV19	CASSLRLAGLDSGANVLTF	TGTGCCAGTAGTCTCCGACTAGCGGGGTTGGACTCTGGGGCCAACGTCCTGACTTTC
TRBJ1-5	NA	NA	TRBV28	CASGGGLGGQPQHF	TGTGCCAGCGGCGGTGGGCTGGGCGGCCAGCCCCAGCATTTT
TRBJ2-6	NA	NA	TRBV5-4	CASSLGGTPSSGANVLTF	TGTGCCAGCAGCTTGGGGGGAACACCCAGCTCTGGGGCCAACGTCCTGACTTTC
TRBJ2-1	NA	NA	TRBV7-9	CASRPLADEQFF	TGTGCCAGCAGACCCCTAGCAGATGAGCAGTTCTTC
TRBJ2-6	NA	NA	TRBV4-1	CASSPGSGANVLTF	TGCGCCAGCAGCCCGGGCTCTGGGGCCAACGTCCTGACTTTC
TRBJ2-5	NA	once	TRBV19	CASNHGGETQYF	TGTGCCAGTAACCACGGGGGAGAGACCCAGTACTTC
TRBJ1-2	NA	NA	TRBV27	CASSLNPVAGSYGYTF	TGTGCCAGCAGTTTAAATCCAGTGGCAGGGTCCTATGGCTACACCTTC
TRBJ1-6	NA	NA	TRBV5-1	CASSSGRTNSPLHF	TGCGCCAGCAGCTCCGGACGGACTAATTCACCCCTCCACTTT
TRBJ2-7	NA	NA	TRBV11-3	CASSFADNYEQYF	TGTGCCAGCAGCTTTGCAGACAACTACGAGCAGTACTTC
TRBJ1-2	NA	NA	TRBV12-3/TRBV12-4	CASALNYGYTF	TGTGCCAGCGCACTTAACTATGGCTACACCTTC
TRBJ2-7	NA	NA	TRBV6-1	CASSEWNSSYEQYF	TGTGCCAGCAGTGAATGGAACTCCAGCTACGAGCAGTACTTC
TRBJ2-3	NA	NA	TRBV28	CASVPGGELTDTQYF	TGTGCCAGCGTCCCGGGCGGAGAACTCACAGATACGCAGTATTTT
TRBJ2-5	TRBD1	NA	TRBV6-2/TRBV6-3	CASSPGTGRIRETQYF	TGTGCCAGCAGTCCCGGGACAGGGAGGATTCGGGAGACCCAGTACTTC
TRBJ2-1	TRBD2	NA	TRBV5-1	CASGLAGGPNNEQFF	TGCGCCAGCGGCTTAGCGGGGGGGCCCAACAATGAGCAGTTCTTC
TRBJ2-7	NA	NA	TRBV5-5	CASSLEGNSYEQYF	TGTGCCAGCAGCTTGGAAGGCAACTCCTACGAGCAGTACTTC
TRBJ1-3	NA	NA	TRBV15	CATSRDESSGNTIYF	TGTGCCACCAGCAGAGATGAGAGCTCTGGAAACACCATATATTTT
TRBJ1-1	NA	NA	TRBV9	CASSVAGVAEAFF	TGTGCCAGCAGCGTAGCAGGGGTAGCTGAAGCTTTCTTT
TRBJ2-7	NA	once	TRBV10-3	CAISEQGQPILSEQYF	TGTGCCATCAGTGAACAGGGACAACCAATCCTCTCCGAGCAGTACTTC
TRBJ2-3	TRBD2	once	TRBV7-8	CASSLGQVRLAGGPRTDTQYF	TGTGCCAGCAGCTTAGGGCAGGTACGGCTAGCGGGAGGGCCCCGCACAGATACGCAGTATTTT
TRBJ2-5	NA	NA	TRBV7-9	CASSPRTREETQYF	TGTGCCAGCAGCCCCCGCACCAGGGAAGAGACCCAGTACTTC
TRBJ2-3	TRBD2	NA	TRBV5-8	CASSFRRGNTDTQYF	TGTGCCAGCAGCTTCCGGCGGGGGAACACAGATACGCAGTATTTT
TRBJ2-6	NA	NA	TRBV29-1	CSVEDYIMGVNVLTF	TGCAGCGTTGAAGATTATATAATGGGAGTCAACGTCCTGACTTTC
TRBJ2-3	NA	NA	TRBV14	CASSQDSGVGTDTQYF	TGTGCCAGCAGCCAAGATTCGGGGGTAGGCACAGATACGCAGTATTTT
TRBJ1-2	NA	NA	TRBV28	CASWEQADGYTF	TGTGCCAGCTGGGAGCAGGCTGATGGCTACACCTTC
TRBJ1-2	NA	NA	TRBV18	CASSPPGRGSGYTF	TGTGCCAGCTCACCACCGGGGAGGGGCTCTGGCTACACCTTC
TRBJ2-3	NA	NA	TRBV10-1	CASSDHAGAASTDTQYF	TGCGCCAGCAGTGACCACGCGGGTGCCGCTAGCACAGATACGCAGTATTTT
TRBJ2-7	NA	NA	TRBV9	CASSVGQNYEQYF	TGTGCCAGCAGCGTAGGACAAAACTACGAGCAGTACTTC
TRBJ2-5	NA	NA	TRBV4-2	CASSQVSGREAGETQYF	TGTGCCAGCAGCCAAGTCTCGGGCAGGGAGGCGGGAGAGACCCAGTACTTC
TRBJ2-2	NA	once	TRBV6-6	CASSRRSFRGGVNTGELFF	TGTGCCAGCAGTCGGCGAAGCTTTAGGGGGGGAGTTAACACCGGGGAGCTGTTTTTT
TRBJ2-1	TRBD2	NA	TRBV24-1	CATASGGPYNEQFF	TGTGCCACAGCTAGCGGGGGCCCTTACAATGAGCAGTTCTTC
TRBJ1-1	NA	NA	TRBV7-3	CASSLTTGANTEAFF	TGTGCCAGCAGCTTAACTACGGGGGCGAACACTGAAGCTTTCTTT